The 23 T cell receptor beta chains below come from one sample, sequenced in a study of T-cell memory formation after mild COVID-19. TCRdb independently ran MiXCR on the 5' RACE reads; one entry per CDR3 protein. The sample lists fewer than 150,000 distinct CDR3 sequences; approximately 5.9% were seen once. Sequencing was carried out using PBMCs or a T cell subset sorted from them (not recorded which). The receptor set was obtained from an adult woman who had mild COVID-19 (a few samples of this study predate the infection). Cell type and time point are not known.

This chain links TRBV12-3 or TRBV12-4 with TRBJ2-7; D might be TRBD2 (5 bases). The CDR3 is 14 residues long. V was pared by 1 base and J by 1 base, with 8 bases between. The CDR3 spells CASSLGRSSYEQYF. The CDR3 bases are TGTGCCAGCAGTTTAGGGAGGAGTTCCTACGAGCAGTACTTC.

The chain couples TRBV6-1 to TRBJ1-6, with TRBD1 identical over 8 bases. CDR1 is MNHNS and CDR2 is SASEGT in the germline V gene. This CDR3 has 14 residues. The V and J ends lost 4 bases and 9 bases, in that order; junction bases with no gene match: 5. The CDR3 spells CASSGQGAISPLHF. The CDR3 region has the DNA TGTGCCAGCAGTGGTCAGGGGGCGATTTCACCCCTCCACTTT.

This clonotype was observed at least ten times. This chain connects TRBV20-1 to TRBJ2-1; 8 nucleotides align to TRBD1. V lost 1 base and J lost 10; bases outside the gene matches: 9. The CDR3 is made up of 14 amino acids. Germline V gene sequence: CDR1 DFQATT, CDR2 SNEGSKA (reference sequence). Written as DNA, the CDR3 is TGCAGTGCTAGAGGGTGGCAGGGGGCACGGGAGCAGTTCTTC. Translated, it gives CSARGWQGAREQFF.

This clonotype was recorded at least ten times. The chain combines TRBV5-1 with TRBJ2-5; 11 nucleotides agree with TRBD1. Germline V gives CDR1 SGHRS, CDR2 YFSETQ. With 4 bases clipped from V and 5 bases from J, the junction kept 7 bases outside the gene matches. This CDR3 has 15 residues. DNA of the CDR3: TGCGCCAGCAGCACAACCGGGACAGGGGGGGAGACCCAGTACTTC. Protein product: CASSTTGTGGETQYF.

This clonotype was picked up a small number of times. The J gene is TRBJ2-2, the V gene TRBV4-1, with D perhaps assigned TRBD1 or TRBD2 (5 bases each). The CDR3 is made up of 17 amino acids. The germline V and J ends were trimmed by 4 bases and 5 bases, with 20 bases remaining between them. Per germline, CDR1 MGHRA and CDR2 YSYEKL. The CDR3 is CASSPLVARGRTGELFF. CDR3 coding DNA: TGCGCCAGCAGCCCCCTGGTAGCGAGGGGCCGGACCGGGGAGCTGTTTTTT.

This clonotype was seen at least ten times. The gene calls are TRBV10-2 and TRBJ1-2, with TRBD1 matching 9 bases. After removal of 5 bases from V and 8 bases from J, the junction contained 3 bases not matched to a gene. Germline CDR1 WSHSY, CDR2 SAAADI. The CDR3 has 12 amino acids. CDR3 in DNA: TGCGCCAGCAGTCCGACAGGGGGAGGCTACACCTTC. Amino acids: CASSPTGGGYTF.

The rearrangement links TRBV5-1 to TRBJ1-4; D gene ambiguous. Between the trimmed V and J ends, which lost 4 bases and 5 bases, there was a span of 15 bases. The CDR3 runs 15 residues. Germline CDR1 SGHRS, CDR2 YFSETQ. The chain's CDR3 is CASSVRWNLNEKLFF. DNA for the CDR3: TGCGCCAGCAGCGTCAGGTGGAACCTCAATGAAAAACTGTTTTTT.

This clonotype has ten or more counts. The V call is TRBV11-2, the J call TRBJ2-7; D is unclear. CDR3 length equals 15 residues. Germline V gene lookup returns CDR1 SGHAT and CDR2 FQNNGV. Trimming stripped 5 bases from V and 3 bases from J, with 17 bases between. The CDR3 region has the DNA TGTGCCAGCAGCCCCTCCTTCAGCGCAAACTACGAGCAGTACTTC. This sequence encodes CASSPSFSANYEQYF.

This rearrangement joins TRBV2 to TRBJ1-4; possible D gene TRBD1, 5 bases. CDR1 is SNHLY, CDR2 FYNNEI, per germline. The CDR3 loop spans 15 amino acids. V was pared by 4 bases and J by 1 base, with 10 bases between. The CDR3 DNA reads as TGTGCCAGCAGTGTTCAGGGAGGAACTAATGAAAAACTGTTTTTT. It translates to CASSVQGGTNEKLFF. Full variable domain (remainder filled in from reference TRBV2 and TRBJ1-4): EPEVTQTPSHQVTQMGQEVILRCVPISNHLYFYWYRQILGQKVEFLVSFYNNEISEKSEIFDDQFSVERPDGSNFTLKIRSTKLEDSAMYFCASSVQGGTNEKLFFGSGTQLSVL.

This clonotype was recorded at least ten times. This chain links TRBV5-1 with TRBJ2-3, with TRBD1 identical over 8 bases. V gave up 0 bases and J gave up 5 bases; unmatched junction bases: 8. Germline CDR1 SGHRS, CDR2 YFSETQ. CDR3 length equals 16 residues. CDR3 region: CASSLDAGGSGDTQYF. In DNA, the CDR3 is TGCGCCAGCAGCTTGGACGCAGGGGGCTCCGGAGATACGCAGTATTTT.

This clonotype was recorded at least ten times. Germline is not matched at one junction end, which may reflect a read error. DNA for the CDR3: TGTGCCAGCAGTGAGATGGACCACGTCCAACTTTTC. It translates to CASSEMDHVQLF. This chain links TRBV2 with TRBJ2-5; D unresolved. CDR3 length equals 12 residues. The germline gives CDR1 SNHLY, CDR2 FYNNEI.

A few counts support this clonotype. V is TRBV5-1 and J is TRBJ1-1; tentative D call: TRBD1 (6 bases). The CDR3 totals 15 residues. V was pared by 2 bases and J by 3 bases, with 14 bases between. CDR1 is SGHRS, CDR2 YFSETQ, per germline. CDR3 nucleotides: TGCGCCAGCAGCTTAACAGGGAAACCGGACACTGAAGCTTTCTTT. It encodes CASSLTGKPDTEAFF.

This clonotype was seen only a few times. This rearrangement joins TRBV12-3 or TRBV12-4 to TRBJ2-1; TRBD1 aligns across 9 bases. This CDR3 contains 13 residues. J was trimmed by 9 bases and V by 7 bases; bases with no gene match: 7. Here the CDR3 reads CASTVQGAVEQFF. The CDR3 DNA reads TGTGCCAGCACCGTACAGGGGGCGGTTGAGCAGTTCTTC.

In its sample, this clonotype was seen many times. This chain's CDR3 is CASSPRQSSYNEQFF. The CDR3, as DNA: TGTGCCAGCAGCCCCCGACAGTCCTCCTACAATGAGCAGTTCTTC. The V and J genes are TRBV12-3 or TRBV12-4 and TRBJ2-1; D possibly corresponds to TRBD1 (5 bases). This CDR3 has 15 amino acids. V lost 6 bases and J 0 bases, leaving 12 bases between the germline ends.

The chain employs TRBV24-1 and TRBJ2-4; D uncertain. The CDR3 has 14 residues. Trimming left V 5 bases short and J 1 base short, with 8 bases between. Looked up from germline, CDR1 is KGHDR and CDR2 is SFDVKD. CDR3 region: CATSAGSAKNIQYF. The CDR3 DNA sequence: TGTGCCACCAGTGCGGGTAGCGCCAAAAACATTCAGTACTTC.

The chain is built from TRBV24-1 and TRBJ2-7, with D maybe TRBD1 (5 bases). V lost 10 bases, J lost 0 bases, and 18 bases lay in between. CDR3 size: 15 residues. Germline V gene data show CDR1 as KGHDR and CDR2 as SFDVKD. CDR3: CATRPRGKNSYEQYF. The CDR3, as DNA: TGTGCCACTCGCCCTAGGGGAAAGAACTCCTACGAGCAGTACTTC.

V and J are TRBV12-3 or TRBV12-4 and TRBJ1-2, with TRBD1 matching over 7 bases. The V gene end was trimmed by 6 bases and the J gene end by 0 bases; junction bases not matched to a gene: 7. The CDR3 sequence is 15 residues long. The CDR3 here is CASSPRDRANYGYTF. The CDR3 nucleotides are TGTGCCAGCAGCCCTAGGGACAGAGCTAACTATGGCTACACCTTC.

This clonotype was seen repeatedly, ten times or more. V is TRBV12-3 or TRBV12-4 and J is TRBJ2-6, with D perhaps matching TRBD1 (6 bases). CDR3 size: 15 residues. The ends were cut back, 8 bases at V and 4 bases at J, with 15 bases in the middle. This chain's CDR3 is CASGPRGKGANVLTF. CDR3 bases: TGTGCCAGCGGCCCCAGGGGCAAAGGGGCCAACGTCCTGACTTTC.

This chain connects TRBV12-3 or TRBV12-4 to TRBJ2-2; TRBD1 might be the D (5 bases). CDR3 size: 13 residues. Trimming removed 7 bases from V and 6 bases from J, with 12 bases in between. CDR3 sequence reads: CASIIGVAGELFF. For the CDR3, the DNA is TGTGCCAGCATAATAGGGGTCGCCGGGGAGCTGTTTTTT.

This clonotype was seen many times. The rearrangement uses TRBV9 and TRBJ2-7; D ambiguous. This CDR3 is 13 amino acids long. Germline V gene lookup returns CDR1 SGDLS and CDR2 YYNGEE. Trimming pared 2 bases from V and 4 bases from J, leaving 10 bases between. CDR3 protein: CASSVEGSYEQYF. The CDR3, as DNA: TGTGCCAGCAGCGTCGAAGGCTCGTACGAGCAGTACTTC.

The chain uses TRBV6-6 and TRBJ2-2; 8 bases match TRBD1. V gave up 5 bases and J gave up 3 bases; unmatched junction bases: 5. Germline V gives CDR1 MNHNY, CDR2 SVGAGI (reference sequence). There are 15 residues in the CDR3. In DNA, the CDR3 is TGTGCCAGCAGTCCGACAGGGGTGGACACCGGGGAGCTGTTTTTT. This translates into CASSPTGVDTGELFF.

The sample holds a few counts of this clonotype. V usage is TRBV6-5 and J usage is TRBJ2-6; no clear D. CDR3 length equals 14 residues. Per germline, CDR1 MNHEY and CDR2 SVGAGI. The V end lost 6 bases, the J end lost 4 bases, and 10 bases lay between the germline ends. The CDR3 region is CASRSSKGANVLTF. DNA of the CDR3: TGTGCCAGCAGGTCCTCTAAGGGGGCCAACGTCCTGACTTTC.

This clonotype was counted a few times. The chain combines TRBV4-2 with TRBJ1-5; 7 bases agree with TRBD1. Per the germline V gene, CDR1 is LGHNA and CDR2 is YNFKEQ. Trimming at V came to 3 bases and at J to 5 bases, leaving 13 bases not matched to a gene. This CDR3 spans 17 amino acids. CDR3 sequence: CASSHRWTGRRHQPQHF. The CDR3, as DNA: TGTGCCAGCAGCCACCGTTGGACAGGCCGGAGGCATCAGCCCCAGCATTTT.